This TCR beta chain is from a study of early T cells in non-severe SARS-CoV-2 infection. Study-wide context: Chains were unpaired, as sequencing was done on bulk RNA from unsorted whole blood.

The germline V gene has CDR1 LGHDT and CDR2 YNNKEL (reference sequence). V was pared by 4 bases and J by 5 bases, with 20 bases between. There are 16 residues in the CDR3. This clonotype has a count of ten or more. What it binds is unknown. Findings and caveats of the study: VDJdb-based annotation leaned toward anti-spike CD8 responses and missed private and CD4 specificities.

Separate cDNA molecules each had unique molecular identifiers attached to them. MiXCR, run by TCRdb on the 5' RACE reads, gives a single entry per CDR3 protein. The sample has 85,000 to 100,000 distinct CDR3 sequences; 9.5% to 12% are singletons. This chain joins TRBV3-1 and TRBJ1-2; TRBD1 might be the D (6 bases). The receptor was derived from an adult who was a healthcare worker with PCR-confirmed SARS-CoV-2 infection or an uninfected control (not recorded which). Sequencing was done on a sample of whole blood. CDR3 sequence reads: CASSLSIGQRRYGYTF. CDR3 bases: TGTGCCAGCAGCCTATCAATCGGACAGAGGAGATATGGCTACACCTTC.